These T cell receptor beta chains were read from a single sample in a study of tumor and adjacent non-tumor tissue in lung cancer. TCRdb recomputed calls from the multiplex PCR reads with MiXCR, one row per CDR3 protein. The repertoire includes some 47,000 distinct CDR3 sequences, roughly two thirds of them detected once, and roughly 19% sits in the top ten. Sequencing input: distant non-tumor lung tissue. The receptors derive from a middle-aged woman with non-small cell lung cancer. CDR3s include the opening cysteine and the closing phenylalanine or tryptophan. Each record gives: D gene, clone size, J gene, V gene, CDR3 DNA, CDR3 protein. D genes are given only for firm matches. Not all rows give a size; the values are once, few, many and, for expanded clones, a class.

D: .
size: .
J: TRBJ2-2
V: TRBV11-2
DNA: TGTGCCAGCAGCCTAGAATCCCGGAAGCTGTTTTTT
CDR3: CASSLESRKLFF

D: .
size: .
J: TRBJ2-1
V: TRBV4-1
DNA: TGCGCCAGCACCACGACACGACGGGGCAATGAGCAGTTCTTC
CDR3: CASTTTRRGNEQFF

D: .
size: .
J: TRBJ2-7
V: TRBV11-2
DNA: TGTAACAGCAGTTTATCTCCACCCGGACAGCACTTC
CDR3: CNSSLSPPGQHF

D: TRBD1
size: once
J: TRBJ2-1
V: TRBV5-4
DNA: TGTGCTAGCAGCGGGACAGGGTCCTACGATGGGCAGTTCTTC
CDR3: CASSGTGSYDGQFF

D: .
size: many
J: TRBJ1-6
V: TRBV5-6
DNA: TGTGCCAGCAGCTATCGAGGGAGCTCCTATAATTCACCCCTCCACTTT
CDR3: CASSYRGSSYNSPLHF

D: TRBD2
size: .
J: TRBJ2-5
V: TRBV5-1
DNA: TGCGGCAGCAGTCGTGCTAGCGGAGGGGTGGAGACCCAGTACTTC
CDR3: CGSSRASGGVETQYF

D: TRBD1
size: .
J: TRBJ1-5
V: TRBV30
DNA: TGTGCCTGGAATTCCGGGACAGCAAATCAGCCCCAGCATTTT
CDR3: CAWNSGTANQPQHF

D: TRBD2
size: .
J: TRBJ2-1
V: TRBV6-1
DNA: TGTGCCAGCAGAGCCCGGGGGGGGAGAAGTGTCAATGAGCAGTTCTTC
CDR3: CASRARGGRSVNEQFF

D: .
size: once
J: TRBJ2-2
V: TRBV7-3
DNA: TGTGCCAGCAGCTCCCGCGCTGGTGGCGGGGAGCTGTTTTTT
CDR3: CASSSRAGGGELFF

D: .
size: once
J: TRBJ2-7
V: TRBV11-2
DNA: TGTGCCAGCAGCATTCCCGGGACACCCAACGAGCAGTACTTC
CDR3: CASSIPGTPNEQYF

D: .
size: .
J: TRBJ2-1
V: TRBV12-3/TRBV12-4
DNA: TGTGACAGCAGTTTCTGGGACCCGGCAGACAATGAGCAGTTCTTC
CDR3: CDSSFWDPADNEQFF

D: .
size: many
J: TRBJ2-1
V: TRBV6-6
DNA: TGTGCCAGCAGTTACTACGGGCCCGGTGAGCAGTTCTTC
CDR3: CASSYYGPGEQFF

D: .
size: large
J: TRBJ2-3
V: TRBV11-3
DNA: TGTGCCAGCAGCTTAATCCTCGCAGATACGCAGTATTTT
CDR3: CASSLILADTQYF

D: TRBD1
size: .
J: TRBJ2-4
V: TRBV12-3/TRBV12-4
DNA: TGTGCCAGCACCCGCGACAGGGGTGCGTCAGATCAGTACTTC
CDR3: CASTRDRGASDQYF

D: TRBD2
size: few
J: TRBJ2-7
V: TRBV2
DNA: TGTGGTAGCGGGCACGAGCAGTACTTC
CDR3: CGSGHEQYF

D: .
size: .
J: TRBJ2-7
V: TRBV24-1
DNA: TGTGCCACCAATGACGCCAAGGGTTACTCCTACGAGCAGTACTTC
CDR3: CATNDAKGYSYEQYF

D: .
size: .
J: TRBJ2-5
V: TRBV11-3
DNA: TGTGCCAGCAGCTCTGGACACCAAGGAGAGACACAGTACTTC
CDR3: CASSSGHQGETQYF

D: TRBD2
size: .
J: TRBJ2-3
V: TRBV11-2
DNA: TGTGCCGGCAGCCCGGGACTAGATACGCAATATTTT
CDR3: CAGSPGLDTQYF

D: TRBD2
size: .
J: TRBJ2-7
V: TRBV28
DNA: TGTGCCAGCAAGCGGGAGGCCAACTCCTACGAGCAGTACTTT
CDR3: CASKREANSYEQYF

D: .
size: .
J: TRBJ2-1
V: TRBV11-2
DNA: TGTGCCAGCAGTTTAGATCCGGAGAGCTCCTATAATGAGCAGCTCTTC
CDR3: CASSLDPESSYNEQLF

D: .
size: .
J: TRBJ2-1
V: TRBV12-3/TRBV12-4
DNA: TGTGCCAACGCTAAAGCCGGGGCTAGCAACGGCAATGAACAGTTCTTC
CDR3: CANAKAGASNGNEQFF

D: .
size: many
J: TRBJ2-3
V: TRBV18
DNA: TGTGCCAGCTCGAACACAGATACGCAGTATTTT
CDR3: CASSNTDTQYF

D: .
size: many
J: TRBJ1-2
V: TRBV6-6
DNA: TGTGCCAGCAGCCCGGCTAGGGAGAGGGGCTACACCTTC
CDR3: CASSPARERGYTF

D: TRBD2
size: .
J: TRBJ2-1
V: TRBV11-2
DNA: TGTGCTAGCAGGGTAGCGGGAGGGGGGTACAATGAGCAGTTCTTC
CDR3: CASRVAGGGYNEQFF

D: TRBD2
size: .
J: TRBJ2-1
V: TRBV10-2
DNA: TGCGCCAGCAATGAGTCTAGCGGGATCTCCTACAATGAGCAGTTCTTC
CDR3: CASNESSGISYNEQFF

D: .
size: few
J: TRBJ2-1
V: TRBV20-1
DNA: TGCAGTGTTAGTGACTCCGTATCCTCAAAAGAGGAGCAGTTCTTC
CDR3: CSVSDSVSSKEEQFF

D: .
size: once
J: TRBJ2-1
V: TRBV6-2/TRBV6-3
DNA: TGTGCCAGCAGGCGAAGCGGGCGATTGTACAATGAGCAGTTCTTC
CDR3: CASRRSGRLYNEQFF

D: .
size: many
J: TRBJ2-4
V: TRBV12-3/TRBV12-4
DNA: TGTGCCAGCAGCCCGGACGGAAACATTCAGTACTTC
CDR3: CASSPDGNIQYF

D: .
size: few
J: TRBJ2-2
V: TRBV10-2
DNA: TGCGCCAGTTCCGGGACTTTGCGGACCGGGGAGCTGGTTTTT
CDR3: CASSGTLRTGELVF

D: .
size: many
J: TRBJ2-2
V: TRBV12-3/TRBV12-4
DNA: TGTGCCAGCAGTTTTAGGAACACCGGGGAGCTGTTTTTT
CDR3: CASSFRNTGELFF

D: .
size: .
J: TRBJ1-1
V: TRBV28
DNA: TGTGCCAGCTGGGCGGTGAACGCTGAAGCTTTCTTT
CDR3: CASWAVNAEAFF

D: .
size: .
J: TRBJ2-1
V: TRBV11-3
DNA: TGTGCTAGCAGCTTAGATAGGAGGACCCAGTTCTTC
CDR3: CASSLDRRTQFF

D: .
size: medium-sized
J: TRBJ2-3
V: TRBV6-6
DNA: TGTGCCAGCAGTTACAGGGGGGGAACCGCAGATAGCACAGATACGCAGTATTTT
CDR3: CASSYRGGTADSTDTQYF

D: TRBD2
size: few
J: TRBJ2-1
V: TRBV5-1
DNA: TGCGCCAGCAGCTTCCGGACTAGCGGATACAATGAGCAGTTCTTC
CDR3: CASSFRTSGYNEQFF

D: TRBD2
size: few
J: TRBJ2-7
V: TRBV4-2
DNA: TGTGCCAGCAGCCAAGGAGCCAGCGGGACGCACGAGCAATACTTC
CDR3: CASSQGASGTHEQYF

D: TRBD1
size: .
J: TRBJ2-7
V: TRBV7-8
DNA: TGCGCCAGGAGCTTAGAAGGACAGGGGGGCCGCGAGCAGTACTTC
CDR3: CARSLEGQGGREQYF

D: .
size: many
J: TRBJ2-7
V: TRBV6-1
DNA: TGTGCCAGCAGTTTGACCTACGAGCAGTACTTC
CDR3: CASSLTYEQYF

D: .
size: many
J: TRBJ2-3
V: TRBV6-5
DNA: TGTGCCAGCAGAGCCCGGGACGGGCGCACAGATACGCAGTATTTT
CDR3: CASRARDGRTDTQYF

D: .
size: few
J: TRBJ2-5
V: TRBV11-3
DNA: TGTGACAGCAGCCATTTCGTGGGCTGGGAGACCCAGTACTTC
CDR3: CDSSHFVGWETQYF

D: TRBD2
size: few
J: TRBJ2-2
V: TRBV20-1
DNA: TGCAGTGCGCGGCTAGCGGGGGGGACCGGGGAGCTGTTTTTT
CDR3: CSARLAGGTGELFF